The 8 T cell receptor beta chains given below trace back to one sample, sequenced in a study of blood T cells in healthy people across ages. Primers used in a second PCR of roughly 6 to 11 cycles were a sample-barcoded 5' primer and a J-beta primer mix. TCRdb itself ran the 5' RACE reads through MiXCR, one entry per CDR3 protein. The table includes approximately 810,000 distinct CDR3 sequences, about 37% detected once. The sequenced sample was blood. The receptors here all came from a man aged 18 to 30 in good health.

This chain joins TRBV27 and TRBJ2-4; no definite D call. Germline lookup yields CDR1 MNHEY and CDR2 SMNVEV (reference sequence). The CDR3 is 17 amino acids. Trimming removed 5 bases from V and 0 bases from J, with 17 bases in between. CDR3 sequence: CASSLRLEELAKNIQYF. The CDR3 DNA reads TGTGCCAGCAGTCTCCGACTGGAAGAGCTAGCCAAAAACATTCAGTACTTC.

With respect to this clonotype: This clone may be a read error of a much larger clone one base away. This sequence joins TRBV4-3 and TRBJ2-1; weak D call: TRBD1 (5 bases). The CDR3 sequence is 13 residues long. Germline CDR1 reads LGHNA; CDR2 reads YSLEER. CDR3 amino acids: CSSSLHMGREQFF. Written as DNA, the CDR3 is TGCTCCAGCAGCCTGCACATGGGGCGTGAGCAGTTCTTC.

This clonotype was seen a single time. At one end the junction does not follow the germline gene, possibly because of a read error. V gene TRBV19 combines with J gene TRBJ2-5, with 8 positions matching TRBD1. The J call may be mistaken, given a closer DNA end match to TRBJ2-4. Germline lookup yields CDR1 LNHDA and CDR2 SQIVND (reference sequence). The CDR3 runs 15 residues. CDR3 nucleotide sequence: TGTGCCGGTAGCATTCGGACAGGGCCCAAAAACATTCAGTACTTC. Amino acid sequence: CAGSIRTGPKNIQYF.

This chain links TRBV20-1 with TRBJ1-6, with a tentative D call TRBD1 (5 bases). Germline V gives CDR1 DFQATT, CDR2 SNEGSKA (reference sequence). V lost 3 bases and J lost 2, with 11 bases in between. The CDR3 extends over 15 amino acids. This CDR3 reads CSARRRGAYNSPLHF. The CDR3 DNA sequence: TGCAGTGCTAGGAGGAGGGGCGCCTATAATTCACCCCTCCACTTT.

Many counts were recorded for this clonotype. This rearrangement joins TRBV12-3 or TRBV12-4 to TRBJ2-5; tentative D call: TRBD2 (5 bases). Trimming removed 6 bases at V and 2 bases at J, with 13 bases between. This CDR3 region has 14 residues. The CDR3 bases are TGTGCCAGCAGCCGAGGGCGGAAGCAAGAGACCCAGTACTTC. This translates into CASSRGRKQETQYF.

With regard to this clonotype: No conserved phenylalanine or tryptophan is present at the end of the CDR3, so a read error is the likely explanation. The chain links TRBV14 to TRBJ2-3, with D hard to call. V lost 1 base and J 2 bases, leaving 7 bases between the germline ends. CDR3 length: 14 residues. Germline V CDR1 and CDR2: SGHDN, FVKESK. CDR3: CASSQVPVTDTQYV. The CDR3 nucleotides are TGTGCCAGCAGCCAAGTGCCGGTCACAGATACGCAGTATGTT.

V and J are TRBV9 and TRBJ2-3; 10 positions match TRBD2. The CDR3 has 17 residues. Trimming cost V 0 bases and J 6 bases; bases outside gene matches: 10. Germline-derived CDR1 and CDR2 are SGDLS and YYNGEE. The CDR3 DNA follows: TGTGCCAGCAGCGTAGGGGGTAGCGGGGGGCCGGGGGATACGCAGTATTTT. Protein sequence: CASSVGGSGGPGDTQYF.

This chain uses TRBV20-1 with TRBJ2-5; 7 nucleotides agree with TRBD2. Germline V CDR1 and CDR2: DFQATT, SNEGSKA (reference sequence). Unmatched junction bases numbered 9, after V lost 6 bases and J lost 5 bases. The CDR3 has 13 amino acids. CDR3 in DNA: TGCAGTGCGTGGGCTAGCGGCCCGGAGACCCAGTACTTC. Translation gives CSAWASGPETQYF.